Listed below are T cell receptor beta chains from one sample, sequenced in a study of human T cells and chemical hapten exposure. TCRdb recomputed calls from the RACE reads with MiXCR, one row per CDR3 protein. The sample lists 52,000 or so distinct CDR3 sequences, 8% to 10% occurring once. The sequencing used whole blood, collected in connection with sensitization to the hapten diphenylcyclopropenone (DPC). These receptors were collected from a man aged 40-49 years with alopecia areata. Some clones in this sample may be carry-over from other donors' samples. CDR3s include the opening cysteine and the closing phenylalanine or tryptophan. The D gene is left open where the match is weak. Size is omitted from some rows. Given values are once, few, many or a class for expanded clones.

clone size	V gene	J gene	D gene	CDR3 DNA	CDR3 protein
NA	TRBV12-3/TRBV12-4	TRBJ2-1	TRBD2	TGTGCCAGCAGTTTGGGGACTAGGCACAATGAGCAGTTCTTC	CASSLGTRHNEQFF
many	TRBV6-6	TRBJ2-1	TRBD2	TGTGCCAGCAGTCCCTCCGTAGCGGGAGGGCCCCACAATGAGCAGTTCTTC	CASSPSVAGGPHNEQFF
few	TRBV27	TRBJ2-1	TRBD2	TGTGCCAGCAGTATCGGACTAGCGGGGAATGAGCAGTTCTTC	CASSIGLAGNEQFF
many	TRBV19	TRBJ2-1	TRBD1	TGTGCCAGTAGTATCGACAGGGGGCGAATTGACTTTGGTAATGAGCAGTTCTTC	CASSIDRGRIDFGNEQFF
NA	TRBV19	TRBJ2-7	NA	TGTGCCAGTAGTATCTCCGGGACCTCCTACGAGCAGTACTTC	CASSISGTSYEQYF
few	TRBV25-1	TRBJ2-7	NA	TGTGCCAGCAGTGAACTGGTTGACGAGCAGTACTTC	CASSELVDEQYF
many	TRBV19	TRBJ2-1	TRBD2	TGTGCCAGTAGTCCCGGGACTAGCCTCCTAAATGAGCAGTTCTTC	CASSPGTSLLNEQFF
NA	TRBV7-3	TRBJ2-1	TRBD2	TGTGCCAGCAGCTCAGGACTAGCCCACAATGAGCAGTTCTTC	CASSSGLAHNEQFF
few	TRBV10-3	TRBJ1-5	TRBD1	TGTGCCATTGGGACAGGGGCCTCCATCCAGCCCCAGCATTTT	CAIGTGASIQPQHF
many	TRBV20-1	TRBJ1-4	TRBD1	TGCAGTGCTAGCCGTCACAGGGGAACTAATGAAAAACTGTTTTTT	CSASRHRGTNEKLFF
many	TRBV5-1	TRBJ1-1	NA	TGCGCCAGCAGATTGGGGCAACCGAACTCTGAAGCTTTCTTT	CASRLGQPNSEAFF
NA	TRBV7-6	TRBJ2-7	NA	TGTGCCAGCAGCTTAGGAAGCGCCAACCCCTACGAGCAGTACTTC	CASSLGSANPYEQYF
many	TRBV12-3/TRBV12-4	TRBJ2-4	NA	TGTGCCAGCAGTGAAAACTGGGGCCGGTACATTCAGTACTTC	CASSENWGRYIQYF
NA	TRBV6-1	TRBJ2-3	NA	TGTGCCAGCAGGCGTCGGACAGATACGCAGTATTTT	CASRRRTDTQYF
NA	TRBV6-6	TRBJ2-5	TRBD2	TGTGCCAGCAGTTACACAACTAGCGGGTGGGAGACCCAGTACTTC	CASSYTTSGWETQYF
NA	TRBV28	TRBJ2-3	NA	TGTGCCGGCGGGCGGCCTAGCACAGATACGCAGTATTTT	CAGGRPSTDTQYF
many	TRBV2	TRBJ1-1	NA	TGTGCCAGCAGTGCAGGGGCTGGTGAAGCTTTCTTT	CASSAGAGEAFF
many	TRBV20-1	TRBJ2-1	TRBD2	TGCAGTGCCTTACTAGCGGGAGGGGGGGCCTACAATGAGCAGTTCTTC	CSALLAGGGAYNEQFF
few	TRBV7-2	TRBJ2-7	NA	TGTGCCAGCAGCTTTAGTGGGAACTACGAGCAGTACTTC	CASSFSGNYEQYF
many	TRBV7-9	TRBJ2-1	TRBD2	TGTGCCAGCCGAATCAGCGGGAGGCCTAGCTCCTACAATGAGCAGTTCTTC	CASRISGRPSSYNEQFF
NA	TRBV12-3/TRBV12-4	TRBJ2-3	NA	TGTGCCAGCAGTCGGATAGGGGGGACCACAGATACGCAGTATTTT	CASSRIGGTTDTQYF
NA	TRBV7-6	TRBJ2-2	NA	TGTGCCAGCAGCTTACAGGGATACACCGGGGAGCTGTTTTTT	CASSLQGYTGELFF
few	TRBV9	TRBJ2-1	TRBD2	TGTGCCAGCAGCTCCACCTCCGGGACTAGCGGGAGGGCTTACAATGAGCAGTTCTTC	CASSSTSGTSGRAYNEQFF
few	TRBV5-1	TRBJ2-3	NA	TGCGCCAGCAGCTTGAGAGGGACCGGGACAGATACGCAGTATTTT	CASSLRGTGTDTQYF
NA	TRBV12-3/TRBV12-4	TRBJ2-4	TRBD1	TGTGCCAGTACCGCCGGGACAGGGCGAAACATTCAGTACTTC	CASTAGTGRNIQYF
NA	TRBV10-3	TRBJ1-2	TRBD1	TGTGCCATCAATCCGGGACAGATTTATGGCTACACCTTC	CAINPGQIYGYTF
many	TRBV5-5	TRBJ2-7	NA	TGTGCCAGCAGCCTCGCGGGTACTCGGGAGCAGTACTTC	CASSLAGTREQYF
few	TRBV18	TRBJ1-2	NA	TGTGCCAGCTCACCGAGGGGAACAGCCGAGACTGGCTACACCTTC	CASSPRGTAETGYTF
few	TRBV28	TRBJ2-2	TRBD2	TGTGCCAGCACTAGCGGGAACACCGGGGAGCTGTTTTTT	CASTSGNTGELFF
many	TRBV18	TRBJ2-3	NA	TGTGCCAGCTCAGCGAGAGCGACAGATACGCAGTATTTT	CASSARATDTQYF
few	TRBV6-5	TRBJ1-2	NA	TGTGCCAGCAGTTACCGTGCCAGTGCCTATGGCTACACCTTC	CASSYRASAYGYTF
many	TRBV9	TRBJ2-7	NA	TGTGCCAGCAGCGTTTTAGCGGCGGACGGCGAGCAGTACTTC	CASSVLAADGEQYF
few	TRBV6-5	TRBJ1-1	NA	TGTGCCAGCAGTTACACCTTACAGGCGATGAACACTGAAGCTTTCTTT	CASSYTLQAMNTEAFF
few	TRBV25-1	TRBJ2-7	NA	TGTGCCAGCAGTGGAATTAGGGGTTCCGAGCAGTACTTC	CASSGIRGSEQYF
many	TRBV27	TRBJ2-2	TRBD1	TGTGCCAGCAGTAAAGGACAGGCGAGGACCGGGGAGCTGTTTTTT	CASSKGQARTGELFF
many	TRBV6-1	TRBJ2-7	TRBD2	TGTGCCACCGATCTAGCGGCACTGATTTACGAGCAGTACTTC	CATDLAALIYEQYF
NA	TRBV12-3/TRBV12-4	TRBJ1-5	NA	TGTGCCAGCCAACAGGGTTGGGTTAACAATCAGCCCCAGCATTTT	CASQQGWVNNQPQHF
many	TRBV6-6	TRBJ2-7	TRBD1	TGTGCCAGCAGTTACGATCAGGGGGTGTCGTACTTC	CASSYDQGVSYF
many	TRBV6-2/TRBV6-3	TRBJ2-1	TRBD2	TGTGCCAGCAGCTTCAAACCGGGACTAGGAAACTTTGAGCAGTTCTTC	CASSFKPGLGNFEQFF
NA	TRBV3-1	TRBJ2-7	NA	TGTGCCAGCAGCCAAGGGTTGCGGAGTAGGGACGAGCAGTACTTC	CASSQGLRSRDEQYF
many	TRBV5-4	TRBJ2-2	NA	TGTGCCAGCAGCTTTAAGGGGGAGGGCCCCTTGGTCACCGGGGAGCTGTTTTTT	CASSFKGEGPLVTGELFF